The 7 T cell receptor beta chains below were found in one sample sequenced in a study of cytomegalovirus exposure and HLA in healthy donors. In the PCR, 60 Vbeta and 13 Jbeta primers were used. Some clones are missing from TCRdb's copy, which holds only in-frame ones; the method was immunoSEQ multiplex PCR. Seen here are around 150,000 clones, 72% observed once, and the top ten hold roughly 4%. Sequences were obtained from PBMCs. These receptors were taken from a man between 50 and 59 years old in good health and CMV-seropositive.

The chain combines TRBV6-5 with TRBJ1-1; D is undetermined. Germline V gene data show CDR1 as MNHEY and CDR2 as SVGAGI. This CDR3 region has 13 residues. Deletions cut 2 bases from V and 4 bases from J, with 8 bases between. CDR3 region: CASSYAGGTEAFF. The CDR3 DNA sequence: TGTGCCAGCAGTTACGCAGGAGGCACTGAAGCTTTCTTT.

The chain joins TRBV28 to TRBJ2-7, with a possible D match to TRBD2 (6 bases). CDR1 MDHEN and CDR2 SYDVKM come from the germline V gene. Trimming pared 5 bases from V and 6 bases from J, leaving 14 bases between. The CDR3 runs 13 residues. The CDR3 region is CASSRGRPGEQYF. As DNA, the CDR3 is TGTGCCAGCAGTCGGGGGAGACCGGGCGAGCAGTACTTC.

For this clone: One end of the junction varies from germline; a read error may be responsible. Within the sample, other DNA sequences also encode this same CDR3. The V gene is TRBV15, the J gene TRBJ2-5, with a tentative D call TRBD2 (5 bases). CDR3 length: 13 amino acids. Germline values: CDR1 LNHNV, CDR2 YYDKDF (reference sequence). The CDR3 here is CATSRDLRETQYF. In nucleotides, the CDR3 is TGTGCCACCAGCAGAGATTTGAGGGAGACTCAGTACTTC.

This chain connects TRBV18 to TRBJ1-2, with D unresolved. Per the germline V gene, CDR1 is KGHSH and CDR2 is LQKENI. V lost 2 bases, J lost 6 bases, and 10 bases lay in between. CDR3 length: 13 residues. This CDR3 is CASSPALRDGYTF. In DNA form, the CDR3 reads TGTGCCAGCTCACCAGCGTTACGGGATGGCTACACCTTC.

The chain is built from TRBV6-6 and TRBJ1-2; D remains unclear. The germline V gene has CDR1 MNHNY and CDR2 SVGAGI (reference sequence). Trimming stripped 6 bases from V and 5 bases from J, with 13 bases between. There are 13 residues in the CDR3. The CDR3 DNA reads TGTGCCAGCAGCTTCAGTGTTTGGTATGGCTACACCTTC. Protein product: CASSFSVWYGYTF.

The CDR3 is CASSPGHVANTGELFF. The CDR3 nucleotides are TGCGCCAGCAGCCCAGGACACGTAGCGAACACCGGGGAGCTGTTTTTT. The J gene is TRBJ2-2, the V gene TRBV5-1, with D maybe TRBD1 (5 bases). Trimming shortened V by 4 bases and J by 0 bases, and 13 bases separated the two germline ends. The V gene's germline CDR1 is SGHRS and CDR2 YFSETQ. The CDR3 is made up of 16 amino acids.

In DNA, the CDR3 is TGCGCCAGCAGCAAGGGACAGGGAAGGGAGGTGGATGGCTACACCTTC. Protein product: CASSKGQGREVDGYTF. This chain uses TRBV4-3 with TRBJ1-2, with 9 positions matching TRBD1. The V gene end was trimmed by 5 bases and the J gene end by 6 bases; junction bases not matched to a gene: 13. The CDR3 covers 16 residues. The V gene's germline CDR1 is LGHNA and CDR2 YSLEER.